The next 10 T cell receptor beta chains were all read from a single sample in a study of shared clonotypes between healthy human individuals. TCRdb's table, derived via immunoSEQ multiplex PCR, lists solely in-frame clones and lacks some. This sample yields about 1.5 million clones, of which around 97% are seen a single time; more than 0.9% belongs to the top ten. The sample consisted of naive CD4+ T cells sorted from blood. Subset denoted: CD45RA+ positively selected. The receptor source for this set is a man between 25 and 39 years old in good health.

The chain employs TRBV4-1 and TRBJ2-1; 11 nucleotides line up with TRBD2. The V segment lost 3 bases and the J segment 2 bases; nucleotides outside the gene matches: 9. Germline loops: CDR1 MGHRA, CDR2 YSYEKL. CDR3 length: 18 residues. The CDR3: CASSHRSSGRLTYNEQFF. The CDR3 nucleotides are TGCGCCAGCAGCCATAGGTCTAGCGGGAGGTTAACCTACAATGAGCAGTTCTTC.

The chain has TRBV6-1 and TRBJ2-1; D is possibly TRBD1 (5 bases). The germline V and J ends were trimmed by 6 bases and 4 bases, with 13 bases remaining between them. From germline, CDR1 is MNHNS and CDR2 SASEGT. The CDR3 sequence is 14 residues long. The CDR3 is CASRRRTNYNEQFF. CDR3 coding DNA: TGTGCCAGCAGGAGGCGGACAAATTACAATGAGCAGTTCTTC.

The chain joins TRBV14 to TRBJ2-3; the match to TRBD2 covers 15 bases. Germline CDR1 is SGHDN and CDR2 is FVKESK. This CDR3 comprises 20 residues. V trimming: 3 bases; J trimming: 1 base; junction bases outside the gene matches: 11. The chain's CDR3 is CASSQSGLAGGLLGTDTQYF. CDR3 sequence (DNA): TGTGCCAGCAGCCAGTCCGGACTAGCGGGGGGGCTACTAGGCACAGATACGCAGTATTTT.

About this clone: This CDR3 is also generated by other DNA sequences in the sample. V gene TRBV18 combines with J gene TRBJ2-6; D remains ambiguous. In germline, CDR1 is KGHSH, CDR2 LQKENI. Trimming removed 0 bases from V and 0 bases from J, with 3 bases in between. The CDR3 totals 15 residues. The CDR3 here is CASSPPGSGANVLTF. For the CDR3, the DNA is TGTGCCAGCTCACCACCCGGCTCTGGGGCCAACGTCCTGACTTTC.

This chain uses TRBV18 with TRBJ2-2; D may match TRBD1 or TRBD2 (8 bases each). The CDR3 is 23 residues long. Germline CDR1 reads KGHSH; CDR2 reads LQKENI. V was pared by 3 bases and J by 5 bases, with 37 bases between. CDR3 in amino acids: CASSPIPLVPGQDQREKTGELFF. In DNA, the CDR3 is TGTGCCAGCTCACCCATCCCTCTCGTCCCGGGACAGGATCAGCGGGAGAAGACCGGGGAGCTGTTTTTT.

V is TRBV7-2 and J is TRBJ2-5; 10 positions match TRBD1. Germline loops: CDR1 SGHTA, CDR2 FQGNSA. V gave up 0 bases and J gave up 9 bases; unmatched junction bases: 4. The CDR3 spans 14 residues. CDR3 in DNA: TGTGCCAGCAGCTTAGCGGGACAGGGGAGGGCCCAGTACTTC. It is translated as CASSLAGQGRAQYF.

The chain employs TRBV5-1 and TRBJ2-5, with 10 bases matching TRBD2. Trimming at V came to 0 bases and at J to 5 bases, leaving 4 bases not matched to a gene. CDR1 and CDR2 (germline): SGHRS, YFSETQ. The CDR3 spans 15 residues. The DNA of the CDR3 is TGCGCCAGCAGCTTGGTCCCTAGCGGGAGTGAGACCCAGTACTTC. Its translation: CASSLVPSGSETQYF.

The chain recombines TRBV7-8 with TRBJ1-4; TRBD1 agrees at 9 bases. Trimming at V came to 1 base and at J to 8 bases, leaving 8 bases not matched to a gene. Germline V lookup: CDR1 SGHVS, CDR2 FQNEAQ. The CDR3 has 16 amino acids. CDR3 nucleotides: TGTGCCAGCAGCTTAGACAGGGGGCCTCGAATGGAAAAACTGTTTTTT. Protein product: CASSLDRGPRMEKLFF. Using reference TRBV7-8 and TRBJ1-4 for the parts outside the CDR3, the full variable domain is GAGVSQSPRYKVAKRGQDVALRCDPISGHVSLFWYQQALGQGPEFLTYFQNEAQLDKSGLPSDRFFAERPEGSVSTLKIQRTQQEDSAVYLCASSLDRGPRMEKLFFGSGTQLSVL.

This chain joins TRBV10-3 and TRBJ1-5; D is unresolved. The CDR3 contains 15 residues. CDR1 and CDR2 from the germline V gene are ENHRY and SYGVKD. The V gene lost 6 bases and the J gene lost 7 bases, with 19 bases spanning the gap. The CDR3 nucleotides are TGTGCCATCAGGAAAGATTTGGGAGTTGGGCAGCCCCAGCATTTT. Protein: CAIRKDLGVGQPQHF.

The V gene is TRBV11-3, the J gene TRBJ2-5, with D maybe TRBD2 (5 bases). V was cut by 0 bases and J by 4 bases, with 6 bases left in between. There are 13 residues in the CDR3. Germline V lookup: CDR1 SGHNT, CDR2 YENEEA. The CDR3 DNA reads as TGTGCCAGCAGCTTAGATGGGAGAGAGACCCAGTACTTC. Protein product: CASSLDGRETQYF.